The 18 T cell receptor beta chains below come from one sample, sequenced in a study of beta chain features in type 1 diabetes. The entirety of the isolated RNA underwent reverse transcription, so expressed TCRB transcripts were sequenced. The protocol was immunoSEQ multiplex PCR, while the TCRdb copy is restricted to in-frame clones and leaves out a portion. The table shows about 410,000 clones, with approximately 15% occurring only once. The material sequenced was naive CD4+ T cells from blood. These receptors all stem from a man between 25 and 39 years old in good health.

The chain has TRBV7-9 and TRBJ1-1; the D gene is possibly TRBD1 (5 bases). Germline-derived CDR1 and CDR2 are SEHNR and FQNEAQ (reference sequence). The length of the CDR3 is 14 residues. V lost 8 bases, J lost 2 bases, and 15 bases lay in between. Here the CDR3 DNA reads TGTGCCAGCTTCGGGGGGAGTGGTAACACTGAAGCTTTCTTT. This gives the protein CASFGGSGNTEAFF.

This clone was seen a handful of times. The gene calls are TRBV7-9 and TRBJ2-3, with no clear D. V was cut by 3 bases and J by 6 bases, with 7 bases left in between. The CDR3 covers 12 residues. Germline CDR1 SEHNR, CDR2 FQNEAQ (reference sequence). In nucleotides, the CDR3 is TGTGCCAGCAGCTTGACAAAGGATACGCAGTATTTT. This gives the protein CASSLTKDTQYF.

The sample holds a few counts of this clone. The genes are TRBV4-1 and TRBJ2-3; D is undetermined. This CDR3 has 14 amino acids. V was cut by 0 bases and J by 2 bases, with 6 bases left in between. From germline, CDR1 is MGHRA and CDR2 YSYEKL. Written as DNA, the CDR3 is TGCGCCAGCAGCCAAGATCCGTACACAGATACGCAGTATTTT. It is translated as CASSQDPYTDTQYF.

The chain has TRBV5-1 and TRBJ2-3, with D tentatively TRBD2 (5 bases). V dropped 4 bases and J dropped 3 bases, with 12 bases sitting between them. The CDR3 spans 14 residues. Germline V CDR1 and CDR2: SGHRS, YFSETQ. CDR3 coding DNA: TGCGCCAGCAGCCCCGGGGTTGGTACAGATACGCAGTATTTT. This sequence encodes CASSPGVGTDTQYF. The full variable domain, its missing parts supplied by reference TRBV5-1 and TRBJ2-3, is KAGVTQTPRYLIKTRGQQVTLSCSPISGHRSVSWYQQTPGQGLQFLFEYFSETQRNKGNFPGRFSGRQFSNSRSEMNVSTLELGDSALYLCASSPGVGTDTQYFGPGTRLTVL.

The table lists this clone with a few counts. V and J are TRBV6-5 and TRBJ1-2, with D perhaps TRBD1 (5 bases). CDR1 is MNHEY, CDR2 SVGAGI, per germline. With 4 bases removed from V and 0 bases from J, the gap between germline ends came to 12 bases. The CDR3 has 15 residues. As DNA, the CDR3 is TGTGCCAGCAGTTCCACTGGGGGAACTAACTATGGCTACACCTTC. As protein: CASSSTGGTNYGYTF.

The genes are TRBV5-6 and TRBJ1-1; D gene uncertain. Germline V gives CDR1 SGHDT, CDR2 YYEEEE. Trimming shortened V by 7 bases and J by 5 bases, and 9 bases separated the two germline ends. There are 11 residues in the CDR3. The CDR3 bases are TGTGCCAGCTCGGAGGGTACTGAAGCTTTCTTT. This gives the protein CASSEGTEAFF.

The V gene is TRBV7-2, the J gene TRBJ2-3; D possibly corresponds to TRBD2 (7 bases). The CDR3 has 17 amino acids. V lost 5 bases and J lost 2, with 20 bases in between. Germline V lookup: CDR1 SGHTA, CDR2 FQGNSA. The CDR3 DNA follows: TGTGCCAGCAGCCCTCTGGGGAGGGGGGGCTCCACAGATACGCAGTATTTT. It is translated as CASSPLGRGGSTDTQYF.

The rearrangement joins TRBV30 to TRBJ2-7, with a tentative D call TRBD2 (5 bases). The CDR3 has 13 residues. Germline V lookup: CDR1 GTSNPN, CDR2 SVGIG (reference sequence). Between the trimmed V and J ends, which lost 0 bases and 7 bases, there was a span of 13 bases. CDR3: CAWSVLRGLEQYV. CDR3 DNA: TGTGCCTGGAGTGTACTGAGAGGACTTGAGCAGTACGTC.

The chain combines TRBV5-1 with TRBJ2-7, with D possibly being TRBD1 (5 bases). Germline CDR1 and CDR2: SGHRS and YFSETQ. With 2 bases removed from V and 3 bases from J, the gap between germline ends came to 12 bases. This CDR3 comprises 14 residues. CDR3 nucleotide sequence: TGCGCCAGCAGCTTATCTGGGGCATACTACGAGCAGTACTTC. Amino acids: CASSLSGAYYEQYF. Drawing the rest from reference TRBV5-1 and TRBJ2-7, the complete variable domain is KAGVTQTPRYLIKTRGQQVTLSCSPISGHRSVSWYQQTPGQGLQFLFEYFSETQRNKGNFPGRFSGRQFSNSRSEMNVSTLELGDSALYLCASSLSGAYYEQYFGPGTRLTVT.

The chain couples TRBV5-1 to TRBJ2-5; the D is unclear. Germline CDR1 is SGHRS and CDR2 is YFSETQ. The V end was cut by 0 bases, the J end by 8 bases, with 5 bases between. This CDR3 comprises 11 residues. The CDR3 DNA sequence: TGCGCCAGCAGCTTGGATTCAACCCAGTACTTC. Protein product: CASSLDSTQYF.

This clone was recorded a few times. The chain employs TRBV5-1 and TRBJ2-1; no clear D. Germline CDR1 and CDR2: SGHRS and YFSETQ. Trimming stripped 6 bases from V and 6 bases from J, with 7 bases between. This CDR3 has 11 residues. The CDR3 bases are TGCGCCAGCACTACTGGCAATGAGCAGTTCTTC. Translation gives CASTTGNEQFF.

The CDR3 here is CASSVDPQLYNSPLHF. The CDR3 nucleotides are TGTGCCAGCAGCGTAGACCCTCAGCTCTATAATTCACCCCTCCACTTT. V usage is TRBV9 and J usage is TRBJ1-6; D call uncertain. The CDR3 has 16 residues. Trimming took off 0 bases at V and 3 bases at J, with 10 bases between the two ends. Germline V gene lookup returns CDR1 SGDLS and CDR2 YYNGEE.

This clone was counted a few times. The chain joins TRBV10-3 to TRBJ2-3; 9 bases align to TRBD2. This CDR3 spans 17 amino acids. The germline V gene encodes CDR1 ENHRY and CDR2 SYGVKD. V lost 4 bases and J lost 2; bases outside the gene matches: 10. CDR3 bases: TGTGCCATCAGTGGATTGGGACTAGCAAATCCCACAGATACGCAGTATTTT. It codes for CAISGLGLANPTDTQYF.

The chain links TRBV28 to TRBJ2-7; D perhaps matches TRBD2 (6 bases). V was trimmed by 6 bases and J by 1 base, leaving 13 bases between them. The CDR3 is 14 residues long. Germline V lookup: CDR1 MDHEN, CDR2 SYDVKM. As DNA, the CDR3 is TGTGCCAGCAGCTCCTCTCGGGGGTCCTACGAGCAGTACGTC. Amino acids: CASSSSRGSYEQYV.

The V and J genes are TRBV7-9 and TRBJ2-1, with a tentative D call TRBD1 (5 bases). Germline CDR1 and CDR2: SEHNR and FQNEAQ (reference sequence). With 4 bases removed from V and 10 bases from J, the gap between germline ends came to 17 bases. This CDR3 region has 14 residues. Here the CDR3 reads CASSYAADRHEQFF. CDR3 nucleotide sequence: TGTGCCAGCAGCTACGCCGCAGACAGACACGAGCAGTTCTTC.

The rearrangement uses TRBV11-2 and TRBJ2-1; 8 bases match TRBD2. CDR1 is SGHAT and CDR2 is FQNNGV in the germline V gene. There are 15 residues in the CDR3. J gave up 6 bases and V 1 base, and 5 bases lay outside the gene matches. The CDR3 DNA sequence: TGTGCCAGCAGCTTAGCGGGAGGGCTGGGCAATGAGCAGTTCTTC. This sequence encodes CASSLAGGLGNEQFF.

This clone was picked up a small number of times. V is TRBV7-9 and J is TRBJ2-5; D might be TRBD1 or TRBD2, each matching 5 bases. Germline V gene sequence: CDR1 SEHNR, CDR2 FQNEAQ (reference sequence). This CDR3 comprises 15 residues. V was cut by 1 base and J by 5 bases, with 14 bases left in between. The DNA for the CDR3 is TGTGCCAGCAGCTTAGAGGGGCTACGGAGGGAGACCCAGTACTTC. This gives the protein CASSLEGLRRETQYF.

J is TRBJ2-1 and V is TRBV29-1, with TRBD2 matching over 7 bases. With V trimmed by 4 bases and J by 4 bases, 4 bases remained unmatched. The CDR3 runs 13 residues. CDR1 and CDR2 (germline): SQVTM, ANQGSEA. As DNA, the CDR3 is TGCAGCGTTGGTCGCGGGGGATACAATGAGCAGTTCTTC. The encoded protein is CSVGRGGYNEQFF.